Following are 4 T cell receptor beta chains from one sample sequenced in a study of shared clonotypes between healthy human individuals. Profiled with immunoSEQ multiplex PCR; TCRdb holds only in-frame clones, not every one. The sample lists 1.5 million to 2.5 million clones; 85% to 95% were seen once. CD8 cells classed as naive were CD45RO-negative and positively selected for CCR7, excluding terminally differentiated effector memory CD45RA+ cells. Sequencing used naive CD8+ T cells sorted from blood. These receptors were obtained from a man aged 18 to 29 in good health.

This chain joins TRBV6-1 and TRBJ2-7, with D uncertain. Germline V gene sequence: CDR1 MNHNS, CDR2 SASEGT. This CDR3 has 14 amino acids. V dropped 3 bases and J dropped 4 bases, with 13 bases sitting between them. The CDR3 DNA follows: TGTGCCAGCAGTGACCCCTGGAAGGGATACGAGCAGTACTTC. Protein sequence: CASSDPWKGYEQYF.

The genes are TRBV2 and TRBJ2-6; unclear D gene. Germline CDR1 and CDR2: SNHLY and FYNNEI. This CDR3 has 14 amino acids. V lost 3 bases to trimming and J lost 0 bases, with 3 bases between them. The CDR3 reads CASSEYSGANVLTF. The CDR3 nucleotides are TGTGCCAGCAGTGAGTACTCTGGGGCCAACGTCCTGACTTTC.

This sequence joins TRBV2 and TRBJ2-5, with 8 bases identical to TRBD1. From germline, CDR1 is SNHLY and CDR2 FYNNEI. The CDR3 runs 17 residues. V lost 7 bases to trimming and J lost 5 bases; unmatched junction nucleotides: 18. The DNA for the CDR3 is TGTGCCAGCAAGGAAGACCCAGGAGACAGGGGTTATGAGACCCAGTACTTC. Its protein product is CASKEDPGDRGYETQYF.

The chain recombines TRBV29-1 with TRBJ1-4; perhaps TRBD1 as D (5 bases). CDR1 SQVTM and CDR2 ANQGSEA come from the germline V gene. CDR3 length: 15 residues. The V end lost 4 bases, the J end lost 6 bases, and 18 bases lay between the germline ends. The CDR3 loop is CSVATGGTVDEKLFF. The CDR3 DNA sequence: TGCAGCGTTGCCACAGGCGGGACCGTTGATGAAAAACTGTTTTTT.